Below are 15 T cell receptor beta chains sequenced from a single sample in a study of early T cells in non-severe SARS-CoV-2 infection. TCRdb itself ran the 5' RACE reads through MiXCR, one entry per CDR3 protein. The sample shows approximately 70,000 distinct CDR3 sequences, roughly 11% of them seen only once. The source was whole blood, collected at baseline. These receptors all come from an adult who was a healthcare worker with PCR-confirmed SARS-CoV-2 infection or an uninfected control (not recorded which).

This clonotype showed up many times. The chain combines TRBV18 with TRBJ2-2; 7 bases match TRBD1. The germline V gene encodes CDR1 KGHSH and CDR2 LQKENI. The CDR3 extends over 16 amino acids. Losses at the gene ends were 6 bases for V and 0 bases for J; bases not matched to a gene: 7. The CDR3 sequence: CASSIDQGANTGELFF. The CDR3 DNA follows: TGTGCCAGCTCGATCGATCAGGGGGCGAACACCGGGGAGCTGTTTTTT.

V and J are TRBV11-2 and TRBJ2-1; maybe TRBD2 (6 bases). CDR1 SGHAT and CDR2 FQNNGV come from the germline V gene. CDR3 length: 16 amino acids. V dropped 5 bases and J dropped 1 base, with 15 bases sitting between them. The CDR3 DNA follows: TGTGCCAGCAGCACCTTTCCCGGGGGTTCCTACAATGAGCAGTTCTTC. As protein: CASSTFPGGSYNEQFF.

Comment on this clonotype: A much larger clone differs from this one at a single base, so this may be a read error. V and J are TRBV11-2 and TRBJ1-1; D unclear. This CDR3 contains 15 residues. Germline CDR1 reads SGHAT; CDR2 reads FQNNGV. Here the CDR3 reads CGSSLTPWRITEAFF. In DNA form, the CDR3 reads TGTGGCAGCAGCTTAACCCCTTGGCGGATCACTGAAGCTTTCTTT.

This clonotype was picked up many times. This chain links TRBV5-5 with TRBJ1-1; 7 bases map to TRBD1. Germline CDR1 SGHKS, CDR2 YYEKEE (reference sequence). The CDR3 has 14 amino acids. With V trimmed by 5 bases and J by 1 base, 5 bases remained unmatched. CDR3 amino acids: CASRGRTGNTEAFF. In DNA form, the CDR3 reads TGTGCCAGCAGGGGGAGGACAGGGAACACTGAAGCTTTCTTT.

Ten or more counts support this clonotype. The chain joins TRBV12-3 or TRBV12-4 to TRBJ2-7; TRBD2 might be the D (6 bases). Between the trimmed V and J ends, which lost 6 bases and 1 base, there was a span of 19 bases. The CDR3 spans 16 residues. CDR3 bases: TGTGCCAGCAGCCACTACGTGGGGGGTAATTCCTACGAGCAGTACTTC. It translates to CASSHYVGGNSYEQYF.

This clonotype was seen more than once but under ten times. The V gene is TRBV28, the J gene TRBJ2-1; TRBD1 might be the D (6 bases). CDR1 is MDHEN, CDR2 SYDVKM, per germline. The CDR3 is 17 amino acids. V lost 3 bases and J lost 0, with 15 bases in between. This CDR3 is CASSLWGQGSSYNEQFF. The DNA of the CDR3 is TGTGCCAGCAGTTTGTGGGGGCAGGGGTCCTCCTACAATGAGCAGTTCTTC.

The rearrangement links TRBV6-6 to TRBJ2-6; D unresolved. Germline V lookup: CDR1 MNHNY, CDR2 SVGAGI (reference sequence). V was pared by 11 bases and J by 0 bases, with 8 bases between. This CDR3 has 13 amino acids. The CDR3 DNA is TGTGCCGGCCTTCGCTCTGGGGCCAACGTCCTGACTTTC. This sequence encodes CAGLRSGANVLTF.

This clonotype showed up just a few times. The J gene is TRBJ2-7, the V gene TRBV20-1, with 8 bases that match TRBD1. The CDR3 contains 12 residues. Germline V lookup: CDR1 DFQATT, CDR2 SNEGSKA (reference sequence). The ends lost 4 bases at V and 7 bases at J; junction bases unmatched: 6. CDR3 in amino acids: CSATDRVGEQYF. As DNA, the CDR3 is TGCAGTGCTACGGACAGGGTTGGTGAGCAGTACTTC.

This clonotype showed up just a few times. This chain's CDR3 is CASTRGQGFGEQFF. CDR3 DNA sequence: TGCGCCAGCACCCGGGGACAGGGGTTCGGTGAGCAGTTCTTC. V is TRBV5-1 and J is TRBJ2-1; TRBD1 agrees at 10 bases. The V and J ends lost 6 bases and 9 bases, in that order; junction bases with no gene match: 9. Germline assignment: CDR1 SGHRS and CDR2 YFSETQ. This CDR3 is 14 amino acids long.

The rearrangement uses TRBV9 and TRBJ1-5; D is ambiguous. V lost 3 bases and J lost 1, with 8 bases in between. Germline CDR1 is SGDLS and CDR2 is YYNGEE. This CDR3 contains 14 residues. Written as DNA, the CDR3 is TGTGCCAGCAGCGCCCTCTCGAGCAATCAGCCCCAGCATTTT. It yields the protein CASSALSSNQPQHF.

This clonotype was seen repeatedly, ten times or more. The chain joins TRBV9 to TRBJ1-4; 7 nucleotides line up with TRBD1. CDR3 length: 14 amino acids. The V gene end was trimmed by 2 bases and the J gene end by 5 bases; junction bases not matched to a gene: 3. CDR1 is SGDLS and CDR2 is YYNGEE in the germline V gene. CDR3 bases: TGTGCCAGCAGCGTGGGACAGAGAAATGAAAAACTGTTTTTT. Amino acids: CASSVGQRNEKLFF.

This clonotype was counted between two and nine times. The J gene is TRBJ1-6, the V gene TRBV30, with D possibly being TRBD1 (5 bases). Trimming took 3 bases from V and 7 from J, leaving 16 bases between them. Germline CDR1 and CDR2: GTSNPN and SVGIG (reference sequence). CDR3 length: 15 residues. CDR3 in DNA: TGTGCCTGGAGAATCGACGGGACCGGCAATTCACCCCTCCACTTT. Translated: CAWRIDGTGNSPLHF.

This clonotype has a handful of counts. The rearrangement uses TRBV30 and TRBJ1-1; D is possibly TRBD1 (6 bases). Germline values: CDR1 GTSNPN, CDR2 SVGIG (reference sequence). This CDR3 region has 14 residues. The V gene lost 3 bases and the J gene lost 4 bases, with 15 bases spanning the gap. The CDR3 region is CAWRGGSEGTEAFF. As DNA, the CDR3 is TGTGCCTGGAGGGGGGGCTCCGAGGGCACTGAAGCTTTCTTT.

The chain has TRBV4-3 and TRBJ2-3, with 11 nucleotides matching TRBD2. Looked up from germline, CDR1 is LGHNA and CDR2 is YSLEER. V lost 3 bases to trimming and J lost 3 bases; unmatched junction nucleotides: 14. The CDR3 contains 19 residues. The CDR3 spells CASSQGLAGGPRRTDTQYF. CDR3 bases: TGCGCCAGCAGCCAGGGATTAGCGGGAGGGCCCCGTAGGACAGATACGCAGTATTTT.

There are a few counts of this clonotype. The CDR3 protein is CASSPMTGKETQYF. The CDR3 bases are TGTGCCAGCTCACCAATGACAGGGAAAGAGACCCAGTACTTC. The J gene is TRBJ2-5, the V gene TRBV18, with 7 positions matching TRBD1. There are 14 residues in the CDR3. V lost 2 bases and J lost 3; bases outside the gene matches: 3. CDR1 is KGHSH and CDR2 is LQKENI in the germline V gene.